This TCR beta chain comes out of a study of T cells in Graves' hyperthyroidism and ophthalmopathy. What was amplified from RNA transcripts were TCR beta CDR3 regions. Using the HTBI primer set, a first-round RT-PCR was run on the TCR CDR3. One entry per CDR3 protein, called by TCRdb with MiXCR from the multiplex PCR reads. The data show hundreds of thousands of distinct CDR3 sequences, roughly 22% seen once. Trimming removed 6 bases from V and 7 bases from J; junction bases left unmatched: 5. The V gene's germline CDR1 is MNHEY and CDR2 SMNVEV (reference sequence). This CDR3 contains 14 residues. Ophthalmopathy patients showed a Clinical Activity Score of at least 3, NOSPECS grade of at least 4 and duration under 3 months. Each diagnosis drew on symptoms, thyroxine, TRAb, thyroid ultrasound and orbital computed tomography findings. The source of the PBMCs was 10 ml of fresh peripheral blood. This clonotype was recorded many times.

Sequencing was performed on blood. This sequence joins TRBV27 and TRBJ1-6; 8 bases fit TRBD1. This TCR was sampled from a young man with Graves' ophthalmopathy. CDR3 protein: CASRQTGANSPLHF. CDR3 sequence (DNA): TGTGCCAGCAGACAGACAGGGGCCAATTCACCCCTCCACTTT.